Given below is one TCR beta chain in context. Antigen specificity is unknown. This specimen belongs to a study of cytomegalovirus exposure and HLA in healthy donors. Regarding the study as a whole: Later analysis identified several of the most significant clusters that appeared linked to common viral pathogens.

Primers for the PCR totalled 60 Vbeta and 13 Jbeta. Assay: immunoSEQ multiplex PCR; the TCRdb copy retains only in-frame clones and omits some. The listing records some 130,000 clones. The CDR3 runs 16 residues. Germline V CDR1 and CDR2: SGDLS, YYNGEE. Trimming took off 2 bases at V and 0 bases at J, with 14 bases between the two ends. The TCR sequence derives from a man aged 18 to 29 in good health and CMV-seronegative. This chain links TRBV9 with TRBJ1-1; D possibly corresponds to TRBD1 (6 bases). The sample consisted of PBMCs. The CDR3 DNA is TGTGCCAGCAGCGTCGTGACAGGCCCCATGAACACTGAAGCTTTCTTT. It translates to CASSVVTGPMNTEAFF.